The clone carrying this TCR beta chain was recorded a few times. Its antigen is as yet unknown. With no exceptions, donors were healthy Caucasians. The germline V gene encodes CDR1 MDHEN and CDR2 SYDVKM. The V and J ends lost 6 bases and 2 bases respectively, with 17 bases between them. CDR3 length equals 15 residues. This sample was taken from a study of identical twins. General observations from the study: Insertions were fewer in abundant cord blood beta clonotypes, whereas memory repertoires showed none of this pattern. Out-of-frame sharing of TCR alpha in monozygotic twins was underestimated by models.

TCRdb analysed the 5' RACE reads with MiXCR anew, one entry per CDR3 protein. Here the sample spans 450,000 to 650,000 distinct CDR3 sequences, roughly 15% being singletons. A further study also used this sample, focusing on yellow fever vaccine responses in identical twins. That paper notes: Twins reportedly showed a vaccine T cell response that seemed partly convergent and partly personalized.

V usage is TRBV28 and J usage is TRBJ2-7, with D perhaps matching TRBD1 or TRBD2 (5 bases each). Sequenced material: CD4+ T cells sorted from blood. The source of this sequence is a woman aged 18-29 years in good health. The CDR3 here is CASRGGGVDPYEQYF. CDR3 bases: TGTGCCAGCAGGGGTGGGGGAGTTGATCCCTACGAGCAGTACTTC.